This T cell receptor (beta chain) originates from a study of CD8 T cells in Susac syndrome. Random hexamers were used to reverse transcribe about 0.45 to 1 ug of RNA. Coverage of TCR beta CDR3 amplification by immunoSEQ multiplex PCR extended to 54 Vbeta and 13 Jbeta. Using its own MiXCR run on the immunoSEQ multiplex PCR reads, TCRdb lists one record per CDR3 protein. The table includes hundreds of thousands of distinct CDR3 sequences, more than 85% detected once. From blood CD8+ and CD4+ T cells, the TCR beta chain was sequenced. It was treatment-naive patients with stable or active relapsing-remitting disease who made up the multiple sclerosis controls. This CDR3 region has 16 residues. V was clipped by 3 bases and J by 0 bases, with 12 bases between them. Germline lookup yields CDR1 SNHLY and CDR2 FYNNEI.

The receptor comes from a human donor with multiple sclerosis. The sample taken for sequencing was CD8+ T cells from PBMCs. This rearrangement joins TRBV2 to TRBJ1-5; D call uncertain. The chain's CDR3 is CASSEIGRDSNQPQHF. The DNA of the CDR3 is TGTGCCAGCAGTGAGATAGGGAGGGATAGCAATCAGCCCCAGCATTTT.